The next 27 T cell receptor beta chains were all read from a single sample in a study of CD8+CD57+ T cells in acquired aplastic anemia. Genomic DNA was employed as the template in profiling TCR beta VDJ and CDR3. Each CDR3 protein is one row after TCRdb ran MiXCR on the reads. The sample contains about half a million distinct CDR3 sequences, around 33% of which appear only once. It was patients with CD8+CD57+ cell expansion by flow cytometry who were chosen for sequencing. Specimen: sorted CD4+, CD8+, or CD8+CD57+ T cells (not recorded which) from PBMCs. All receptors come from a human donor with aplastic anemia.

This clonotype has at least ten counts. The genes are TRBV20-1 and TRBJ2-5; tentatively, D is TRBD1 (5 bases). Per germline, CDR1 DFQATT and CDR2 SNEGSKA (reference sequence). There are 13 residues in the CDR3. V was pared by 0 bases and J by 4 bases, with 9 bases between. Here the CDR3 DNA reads TGCAGTGCTAGAGATTCAGGGTTAGAGACCCAGTACTTC. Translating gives CSARDSGLETQYF.

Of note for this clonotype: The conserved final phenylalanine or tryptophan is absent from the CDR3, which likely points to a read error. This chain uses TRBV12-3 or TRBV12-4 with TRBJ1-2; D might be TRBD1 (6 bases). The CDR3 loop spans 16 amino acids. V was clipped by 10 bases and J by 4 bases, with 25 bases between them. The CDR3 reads CAIRTGGARRGYGYTL. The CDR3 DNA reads TGTGCCATCCGAACGGGGGGGGCACGTCGAGGCTATGGCTACACCCTC.

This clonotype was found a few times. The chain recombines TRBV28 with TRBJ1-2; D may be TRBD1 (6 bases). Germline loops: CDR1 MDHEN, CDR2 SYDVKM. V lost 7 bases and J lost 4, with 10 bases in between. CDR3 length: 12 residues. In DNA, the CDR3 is TGTGCCAGCAATCGGGGGCTCTATGGCTACACCTTC. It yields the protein CASNRGLYGYTF.

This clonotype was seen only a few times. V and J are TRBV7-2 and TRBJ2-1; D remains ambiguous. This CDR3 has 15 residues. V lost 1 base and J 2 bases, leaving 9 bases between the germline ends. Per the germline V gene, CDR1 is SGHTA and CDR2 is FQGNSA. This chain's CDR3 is CASSLVGPAYNEQFF. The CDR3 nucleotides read TGTGCCAGCAGCTTAGTAGGTCCTGCCTACAATGAGCAGTTCTTC.

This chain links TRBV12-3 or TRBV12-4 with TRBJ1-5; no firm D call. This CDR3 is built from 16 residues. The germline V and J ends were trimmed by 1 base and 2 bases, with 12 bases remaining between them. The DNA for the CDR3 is TGTGCCAGCAGTTTAGGAGGCCAGTATGGCAATCAGCCCCAGCATTTT. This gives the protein CASSLGGQYGNQPQHF.

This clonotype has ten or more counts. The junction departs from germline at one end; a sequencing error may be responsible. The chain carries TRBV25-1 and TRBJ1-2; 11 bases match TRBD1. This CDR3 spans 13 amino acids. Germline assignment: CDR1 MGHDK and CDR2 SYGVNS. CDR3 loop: CASREPGTGGRRF. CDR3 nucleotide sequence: TGTGCCAGCAGAGAGCCCGGGACAGGGGGTCGAAGGTTC.

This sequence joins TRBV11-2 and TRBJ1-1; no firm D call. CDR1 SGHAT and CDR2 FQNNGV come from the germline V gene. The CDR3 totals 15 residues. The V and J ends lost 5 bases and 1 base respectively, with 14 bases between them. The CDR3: CASSLREGENTEAFF. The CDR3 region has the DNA TGTGCCAGCAGCCTCCGGGAGGGTGAGAACACTGAAGCTTTCTTT.

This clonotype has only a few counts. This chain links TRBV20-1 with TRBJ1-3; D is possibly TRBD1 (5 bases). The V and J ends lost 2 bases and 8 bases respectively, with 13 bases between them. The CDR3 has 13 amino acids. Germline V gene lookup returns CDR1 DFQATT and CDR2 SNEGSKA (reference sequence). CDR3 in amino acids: CSARPGIFDTIYF. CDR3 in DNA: TGCAGTGCTAGACCAGGGATCTTCGACACCATATATTTT.

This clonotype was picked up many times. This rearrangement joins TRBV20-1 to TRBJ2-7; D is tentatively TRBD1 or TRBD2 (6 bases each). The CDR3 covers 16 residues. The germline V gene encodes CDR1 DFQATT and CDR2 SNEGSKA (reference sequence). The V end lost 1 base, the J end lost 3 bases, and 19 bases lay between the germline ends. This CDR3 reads CSARAMGGWARYEQYF. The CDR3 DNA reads TGCAGTGCTAGAGCTATGGGGGGCTGGGCCCGCTACGAGCAGTACTTC.

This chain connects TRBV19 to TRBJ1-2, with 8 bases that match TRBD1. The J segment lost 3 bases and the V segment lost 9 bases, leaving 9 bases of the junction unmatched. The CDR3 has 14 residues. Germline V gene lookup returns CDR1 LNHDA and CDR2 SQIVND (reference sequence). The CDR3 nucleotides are TGTGCCAGCTCACCAGTGGGACAGGACTATGGCTACACCTTC. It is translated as CASSPVGQDYGYTF.

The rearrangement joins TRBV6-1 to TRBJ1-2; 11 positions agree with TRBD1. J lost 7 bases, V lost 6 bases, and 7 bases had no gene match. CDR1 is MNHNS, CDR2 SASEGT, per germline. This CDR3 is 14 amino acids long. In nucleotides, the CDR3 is TGTGCCAGCAGCCGGACAGGGGGCGGCTGTGGCTACACCTTC. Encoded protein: CASSRTGGGCGYTF.

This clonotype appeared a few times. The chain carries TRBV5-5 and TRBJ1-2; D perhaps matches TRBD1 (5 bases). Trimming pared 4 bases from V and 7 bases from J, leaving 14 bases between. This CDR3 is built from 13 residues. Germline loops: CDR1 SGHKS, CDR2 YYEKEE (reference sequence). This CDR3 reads CASSVQGRRGYTF. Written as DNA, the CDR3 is TGTGCCAGCAGCGTTCAGGGACGACGTGGCTACACCTTC.

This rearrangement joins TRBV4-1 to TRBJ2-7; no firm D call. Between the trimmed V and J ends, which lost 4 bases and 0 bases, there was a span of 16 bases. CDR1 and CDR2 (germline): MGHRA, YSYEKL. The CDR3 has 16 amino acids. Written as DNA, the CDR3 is TGCGCCAGCAGCCCCTTAGACCTCTTCAGCTCCTACGAGCAGTACTTC. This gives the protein CASSPLDLFSSYEQYF.

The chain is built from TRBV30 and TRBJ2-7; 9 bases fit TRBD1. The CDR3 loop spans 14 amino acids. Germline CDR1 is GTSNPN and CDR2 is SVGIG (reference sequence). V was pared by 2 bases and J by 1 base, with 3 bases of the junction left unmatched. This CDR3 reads CAWSLGTGSYEQYF. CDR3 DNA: TGTGCCTGGAGTCTCGGGACAGGGTCCTACGAGCAGTACTTC.

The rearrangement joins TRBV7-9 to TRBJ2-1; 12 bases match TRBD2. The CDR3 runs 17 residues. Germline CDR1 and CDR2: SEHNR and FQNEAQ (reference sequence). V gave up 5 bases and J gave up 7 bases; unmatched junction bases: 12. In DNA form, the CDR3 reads TGTGCCAGCAGCCCGACTAGCGGGAGTAGGTCAGGGAATGAGCAGTTCTTC. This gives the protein CASSPTSGSRSGNEQFF.

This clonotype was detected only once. CDR3 amino acids: CASSDRQGNDGYTF. The CDR3, as DNA: TGTGCCAGCAGCGACCGACAGGGGAACGATGGCTACACCTTC. The V and J genes are TRBV7-2 and TRBJ1-2, with TRBD1 matching over 8 bases. Germline lookup yields CDR1 SGHTA and CDR2 FQGNSA. J lost 6 bases, V lost 5 bases, and 8 bases had no gene match. There are 14 residues in the CDR3.

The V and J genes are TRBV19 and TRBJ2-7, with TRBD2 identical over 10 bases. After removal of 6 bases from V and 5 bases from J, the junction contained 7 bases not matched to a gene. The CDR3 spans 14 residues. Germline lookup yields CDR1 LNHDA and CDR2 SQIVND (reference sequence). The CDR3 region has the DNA TGTGCCAGTAGCCGACTAGCGGGCTCTCACGAGCAGTACTTC. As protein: CASSRLAGSHEQYF.

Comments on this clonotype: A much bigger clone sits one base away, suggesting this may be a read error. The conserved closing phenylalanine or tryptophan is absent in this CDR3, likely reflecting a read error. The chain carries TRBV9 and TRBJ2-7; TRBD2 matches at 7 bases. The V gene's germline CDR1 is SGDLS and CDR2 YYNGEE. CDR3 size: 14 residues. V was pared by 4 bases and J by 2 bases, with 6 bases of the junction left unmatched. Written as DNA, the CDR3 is TGTGCCAGCAGCCCACGGACTAGAACCTACGAGCAGTACTCC. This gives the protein CASSPRTRTYEQYS.

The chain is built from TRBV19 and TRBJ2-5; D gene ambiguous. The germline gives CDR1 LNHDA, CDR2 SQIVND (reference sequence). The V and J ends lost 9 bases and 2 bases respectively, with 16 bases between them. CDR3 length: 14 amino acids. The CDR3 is CASSSAVQQETQYF. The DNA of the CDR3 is TGTGCCAGCAGCTCGGCCGTTCAGCAAGAGACCCAGTACTTC.

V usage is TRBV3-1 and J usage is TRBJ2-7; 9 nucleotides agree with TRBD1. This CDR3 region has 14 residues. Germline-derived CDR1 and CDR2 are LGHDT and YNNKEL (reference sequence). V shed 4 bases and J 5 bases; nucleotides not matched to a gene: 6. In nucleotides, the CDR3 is TGTGCCAGCAGCCCAAGGACAGGGGACGACGAGCAGTACTTC. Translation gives CASSPRTGDDEQYF.

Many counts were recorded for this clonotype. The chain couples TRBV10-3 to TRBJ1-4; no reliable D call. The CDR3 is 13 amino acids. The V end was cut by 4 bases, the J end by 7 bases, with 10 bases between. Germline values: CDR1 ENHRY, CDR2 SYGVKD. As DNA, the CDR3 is TGTGCCATCAGTGTCGACGGTCGTGAAAAACTGTTTTTT. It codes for CAISVDGREKLFF.

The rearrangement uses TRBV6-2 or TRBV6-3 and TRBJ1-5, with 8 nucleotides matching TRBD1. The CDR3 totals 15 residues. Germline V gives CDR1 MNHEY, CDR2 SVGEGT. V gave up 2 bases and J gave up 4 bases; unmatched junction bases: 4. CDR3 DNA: TGTGCCAGCAGTTACATGGACAGGGCTAATCAGCCCCAGCATTTT. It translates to CASSYMDRANQPQHF.

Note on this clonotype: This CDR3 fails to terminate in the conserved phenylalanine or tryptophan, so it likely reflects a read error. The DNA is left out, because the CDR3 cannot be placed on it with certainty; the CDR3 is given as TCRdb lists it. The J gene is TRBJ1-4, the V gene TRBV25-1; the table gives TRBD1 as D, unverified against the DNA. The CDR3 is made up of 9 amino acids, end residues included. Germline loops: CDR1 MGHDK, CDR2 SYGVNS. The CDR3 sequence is CASSEWIRV.

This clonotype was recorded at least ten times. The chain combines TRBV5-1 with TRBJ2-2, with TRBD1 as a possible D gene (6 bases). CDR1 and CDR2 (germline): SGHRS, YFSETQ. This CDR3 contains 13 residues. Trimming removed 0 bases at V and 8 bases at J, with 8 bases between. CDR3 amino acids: CASSLEGEGELFF. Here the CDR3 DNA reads TGCGCCAGCAGCTTGGAGGGGGAAGGGGAGCTGTTTTTT.

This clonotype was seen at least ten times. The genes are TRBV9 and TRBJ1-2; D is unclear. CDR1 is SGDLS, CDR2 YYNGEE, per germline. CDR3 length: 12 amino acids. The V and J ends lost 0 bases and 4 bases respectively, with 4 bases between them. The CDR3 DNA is TGTGCCAGCAGCGTAGGACCCTATGGCTACACCTTC. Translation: CASSVGPYGYTF.

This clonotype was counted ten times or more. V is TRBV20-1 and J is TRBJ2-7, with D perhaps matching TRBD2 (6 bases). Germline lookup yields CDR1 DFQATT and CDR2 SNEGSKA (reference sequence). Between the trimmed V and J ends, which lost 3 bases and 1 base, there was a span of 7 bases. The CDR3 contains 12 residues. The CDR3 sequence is CSASRESYEQYF. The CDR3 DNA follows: TGCAGTGCTAGTCGGGAGTCCTACGAGCAGTACTTC.

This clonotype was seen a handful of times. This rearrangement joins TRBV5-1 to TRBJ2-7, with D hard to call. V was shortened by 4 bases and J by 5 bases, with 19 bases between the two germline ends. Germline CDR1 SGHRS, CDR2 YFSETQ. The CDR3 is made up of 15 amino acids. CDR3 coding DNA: TGCGCCAGCAGCCCACAAGGTTCCCCTGTCAACGAGCAGTACTTC. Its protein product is CASSPQGSPVNEQYF.